What follows are 22 T cell receptor beta chains derived from one specimen sequenced in a study of CD8 T cells in ankylosing spondylitis. TCRdb itself ran the 5' RACE reads through MiXCR, one entry per CDR3 protein. This table has 330,000 or so distinct CDR3 sequences, roughly 8% appearing once. No cognate antigen is known for these TCRs. Study findings and constraints: A TCR beta motif of seven or eight highly homologous variants appeared characteristic of ankylosing spondylitis blood.

Sequenced material: blood, either unsorted or a sorted T cell fraction (not recorded which). The receptor set was obtained from a male donor with ankylosing spondylitis.

This clonotype was seen ten or more times. J is TRBJ2-7 and V is TRBV2; D gene ambiguous. With 2 bases removed from V and 3 bases from J, the gap between germline ends came to 11 bases. This CDR3 has 14 residues. CDR1 is SNHLY and CDR2 is FYNNEI in the germline V gene. This chain's CDR3 is CASSERTVSYEQYF. The DNA for the CDR3 is TGTGCCAGCAGTGAAAGGACGGTGAGCTACGAGCAGTACTTC.

The gene calls are TRBV5-1 and TRBJ2-5; the match to TRBD1 covers 8 bases. V was clipped by 0 bases and J by 5 bases; unmatched bases: 6. The CDR3 is 15 amino acids. From germline, CDR1 is SGHRS and CDR2 YFSETQ. CDR3 nucleotide sequence: TGCGCCAGCAGCTTGGCCCGACAGGGGCGGGAGACCCAGTACTTC. Amino acids: CASSLARQGRETQYF.

This clonotype was seen only a few times. J is TRBJ1-1 and V is TRBV19, with D possibly being TRBD1 (5 bases). V dropped 6 bases and J dropped 1 base, with 9 bases sitting between them. The CDR3 runs to 13 residues. The germline CDR1 and CDR2 sequences are LNHDA and SQIVND (reference sequence). In DNA, the CDR3 is TGTGCCAGTAGCGGGACGGAGAACACTGAAGCTTTCTTT. Translated, it gives CASSGTENTEAFF. The whole variable domain, remainder taken from reference TRBV19 and TRBJ1-1, is DGGITQSPKYLFRKEGQNVTLSCEQNLNHDAMYWYRQDPGQGLRLIYYSQIVNDFQKGDIAEGYSVSREKKESFPLTVTSAQKNPTAFYLCASSGTENTEAFFGQGTRLTVV.

This clonotype showed up many times. The chain uses TRBV12-3 or TRBV12-4 and TRBJ1-1; D remains ambiguous. Trimming removed 3 bases from V and 0 bases from J, with 8 bases in between. CDR3 length: 14 amino acids. The CDR3 sequence: CASSLRVVNTEAFF. Written as DNA, the CDR3 is TGTGCCAGCAGTTTGCGGGTGGTGAACACTGAAGCTTTCTTT.

CDR3 bases: TGTGCCAGCTCAACTTCACAGGGTTACAATGAGCAGTTCTTC. Translated, it gives CASSTSQGYNEQFF. The J gene is TRBJ2-1, the V gene TRBV18; weak D call: TRBD1 (6 bases). Germline V gives CDR1 KGHSH, CDR2 LQKENI. The V and J ends lost 5 bases and 4 bases respectively, with 12 bases between them. CDR3 length: 14 residues.

The DNA for the CDR3 is TGCAGTGCTAGAAGGCTAGCGGGAGATGACGGGACCCAGTACTTC. Residues: CSARRLAGDDGTQYF. This chain connects TRBV20-1 to TRBJ2-5; 10 bases are a match to TRBD2. CDR3 length: 15 amino acids. Trimming cost V 2 bases and J 7 bases; bases outside gene matches: 10. Germline V gene sequence: CDR1 DFQATT, CDR2 SNEGSKA (reference sequence).

V is TRBV27 and J is TRBJ2-3; perhaps D is TRBD1 or TRBD2 (5 bases each). The CDR3 length is 15 residues. Germline V CDR1 and CDR2: MNHEY, SMNVEV (reference sequence). V was cut by 8 bases and J by 2 bases, with 17 bases left in between. CDR3 in amino acids: CASGLDWGNTDTQYF. CDR3 nucleotide sequence: TGTGCCAGCGGTCTAGATTGGGGGAACACAGATACGCAGTATTTT.

This clonotype has more than one count but fewer than ten. The chain recombines TRBV4-3 with TRBJ2-2; the D is unclear. The V end was cut by 0 bases, the J end by 4 bases, with 9 bases between. Germline V CDR1 and CDR2: LGHNA, YSLEER. The CDR3 runs 15 residues. CDR3 amino acids: CASSQEGLRTGELFF. CDR3 DNA sequence: TGCGCCAGCAGCCAAGAAGGCCTTCGCACCGGGGAGCTGTTTTTT.

In its sample, this clonotype was seen a few times. The rearrangement joins TRBV20-1 to TRBJ2-3, with D tentatively TRBD1 (6 bases). V was trimmed by 1 base and J by 4 bases, leaving 12 bases between them. CDR3 length: 14 amino acids. The germline gives CDR1 DFQATT, CDR2 SNEGSKA (reference sequence). CDR3: CSARGGQGPDTQYF. Here the CDR3 DNA reads TGCAGTGCTAGAGGGGGGCAGGGCCCAGATACGCAGTATTTT.

This clonotype was observed a handful of times. The chain employs TRBV12-3 or TRBV12-4 and TRBJ2-3; 11 bases agree with TRBD2. V shed 5 bases, J shed 1 base, and the junction held 14 bases outside the gene matches. The CDR3 extends over 19 amino acids. The chain's CDR3 is CASSPRISGRAGGTDTQYF. The CDR3 nucleotides read TGTGCCAGCAGTCCGAGGATTAGCGGGAGGGCCGGGGGCACAGATACGCAGTATTTT.

This clonotype was detected a few times. This sequence joins TRBV7-3 and TRBJ2-7, with D unclear. CDR1 and CDR2 from the germline V gene are SGHTA and FQGTGA. CDR3 length: 13 amino acids. With 5 bases removed from V and 3 bases from J, the gap between germline ends came to 11 bases. The CDR3 reads CASSAGSYYEQYF. CDR3 DNA: TGTGCCAGCAGCGCCGGGTCCTACTACGAGCAGTACTTC. The full variable domain, completed using reference TRBV7-3 and TRBJ2-7, is GAGVSQTPSNKVTEKGKYVELRCDPISGHTALYWYRQSLGQGPEFLIYFQGTGAADDSGLPNDRFFAVRPEGSVSTLKIQRTERGDSAVYLCASSAGSYYEQYFGPGTRLTVT.

Comments on this clonotype: Germline and junction disagree at one end, which may indicate a read error. The chain joins TRBV4-1 to TRBJ2-2, with TRBD2 as a possible D gene (5 bases). The CDR3 sequence is 13 residues long. The germline CDR1 and CDR2 sequences are MGHRA and YSYEKL. CDR3 sequence: CASSQGAHGEPFF. CDR3 in DNA: TGCGCCAGCAGCCAAGGAGCCCACGGGGAGCCGTTTTTT.

This chain joins TRBV7-6 and TRBJ2-1, with 7 positions matching TRBD1. Germline trimming cut 5 bases from V and 2 bases from J; bases unmatched to any gene: 15. Germline loops: CDR1 SGHVS, CDR2 FNYEAQ. The CDR3 sequence is 18 residues long. CDR3 sequence reads: CASSPPRVGTVTYNEQFF. The CDR3 DNA follows: TGTGCCAGCAGCCCTCCAAGGGTTGGGACAGTCACCTACAATGAGCAGTTCTTC.

The chain is built from TRBV12-5 and TRBJ2-5; 14 bases line up with TRBD2. The CDR3 covers 15 residues. Germline-derived CDR1 and CDR2 are LGHNT and FRNRAP. The J segment lost 3 bases and the V segment lost 5 bases, leaving 2 bases of the junction unmatched. The CDR3 sequence is CASGPGLAGEETQYF. In DNA, the CDR3 is TGTGCTAGTGGTCCGGGACTAGCGGGAGAAGAGACCCAGTACTTC.

The J gene is TRBJ2-3, the V gene TRBV5-1, with D perhaps given as TRBD1 or TRBD2 (6 bases each). Deletions cut 0 bases from V and 6 bases from J, with 14 bases between. Germline CDR1 reads SGHRS; CDR2 reads YFSETQ. The CDR3 has 15 amino acids. DNA for the CDR3: TGCGCCAGCAGCTTGGCCCCCGGGGGCTGGGATACGCAGTATTTT. Translating it yields CASSLAPGGWDTQYF.

The rearrangement joins TRBV24-1 to TRBJ2-1; no firm D call. V dropped 4 bases and J dropped 3 bases, with 12 bases sitting between them. There are 15 residues in the CDR3. Germline CDR1 reads KGHDR; CDR2 reads SFDVKD. The CDR3 DNA follows: TGTGCCACCAGTGAGGGCGACTCCTTCTACAATGAGCAGTTCTTC. It specifies CATSEGDSFYNEQFF.

This clonotype was seen repeatedly, ten times or more. This rearrangement joins TRBV6-1 to TRBJ1-1, with D perhaps TRBD1 (5 bases). Per the germline V gene, CDR1 is MNHNS and CDR2 is SASEGT. The germline V and J ends were trimmed by 3 bases and 0 bases, with 8 bases remaining between them. This CDR3 contains 14 residues. This chain's CDR3 is CASSENRLNTEAFF. As DNA, the CDR3 is TGTGCCAGCAGTGAGAACAGGCTGAACACTGAAGCTTTCTTT.

The chain carries TRBV25-1 and TRBJ2-3; 10 bases are a match to TRBD2. The V gene's germline CDR1 is MGHDK and CDR2 SYGVNS. With 7 bases clipped from V and 4 bases from J, the junction kept 5 bases outside the gene matches. CDR3 length equals 14 residues. CDR3 protein: CASTSGSWADTQYF. The CDR3 nucleotides read TGTGCCAGCACTAGCGGGAGTTGGGCAGATACGCAGTATTTT.

This clonotype was seen more than once but under ten times. V and J are TRBV12-3 or TRBV12-4 and TRBJ2-7; D possibly corresponds to TRBD2 (6 bases). Between the trimmed V and J ends, which lost 4 bases and 3 bases, there was a span of 13 bases. The CDR3 runs 14 residues. CDR3 in amino acids: CASSSHGGSYEQYF. The DNA of the CDR3 is TGTGCCAGCAGTTCCCATGGGGGGAGCTACGAGCAGTACTTC.

This clonotype has ten or more counts. The chain recombines TRBV7-3 with TRBJ2-2; D remains ambiguous. The CDR3 totals 13 residues. V lost 4 bases and J lost 9, with 12 bases in between. Looked up from germline, CDR1 is SGHTA and CDR2 is FQGTGA. The DNA for the CDR3 is TGTGCCAGCAGCTCCGATGGTTACCGGGAGCTGTTTTTT. This sequence encodes CASSSDGYRELFF.

This clonotype was seen more than once but under ten times. The chain couples TRBV5-1 to TRBJ2-7; D possibly corresponds to TRBD2 (6 bases). Deletions cut 1 base from V and 5 bases from J, with 16 bases between. The CDR3 extends over 15 amino acids. Germline CDR1 reads SGHRS; CDR2 reads YFSETQ. CDR3 nucleotides: TGCGCCAGCAGCTTGTATCGTCGGGACTCGGACGAGCAGTACTTC. This codes for CASSLYRRDSDEQYF. Full variable domain (outside the CDR3, taken from reference TRBV5-1 and TRBJ2-7): KAGVTQTPRYLIKTRGQQVTLSCSPISGHRSVSWYQQTPGQGLQFLFEYFSETQRNKGNFPGRFSGRQFSNSRSEMNVSTLELGDSALYLCASSLYRRDSDEQYFGPGTRLTVT.

The gene calls are TRBV7-8 and TRBJ2-7, with unresolved D. Germline CDR1 is SGHVS and CDR2 is FQNEAQ. Trimming removed 2 bases from V and 3 bases from J, with 8 bases in between. CDR3 length: 13 residues. This CDR3 is CASSLLRNYEQYF. In DNA, the CDR3 is TGTGCCAGCAGCTTACTGAGGAACTACGAGCAGTACTTC.